This T cell receptor (beta chain) was identified during a study of CD8+CD57+ T cells in acquired aplastic anemia. Looked up from germline, CDR1 is ENHRY and CDR2 is SYGVKD. The length of the CDR3 is 14 residues. The V end lost 6 bases, the J end lost 2 bases, and 8 bases lay between the germline ends. The template used for profiling TCR beta VDJ and CDR3 was genomic DNA. TCRdb reprocessed the reads with MiXCR, giving one entry per CDR3 protein. Of about 170,000 distinct CDR3 sequences in the sample, just under 65% were seen once. This sequence originates from a human donor in good health. This chain connects TRBV10-3 to TRBJ1-6; the D is unclear. The sample taken for sequencing was sorted CD4+, CD8+, or CD8+CD57+ T cells (not recorded which) from PBMCs. The chain's CDR3 is CAISPHPYNSPLHF. The CDR3 region has the DNA TGTGCCATCAGCCCCCACCCCTATAATTCACCCCTCCACTTT.